This entry lists 4 T cell receptor beta chains sequenced from one sample in a study of blood T cells in healthy people across ages. PCR was performed a second time for roughly 7 to 11 cycles using a sample-barcoded 5' primer and a J-beta primer mix. TCRdb reprocessed the 5' RACE reads via MiXCR and lists one record per CDR3 protein. The profile shows more than 1,000,000 distinct CDR3 sequences, under 30% of them singletons. The same sample was also studied in work on T cells of mothers and their children.

Sequencing was done on a sample of blood. These TCRs come from a girl aged 2 to 9 in good health.

This clonotype occurred a few times. This chain connects TRBV7-2 to TRBJ2-3; 7 bases are shared with TRBD2. The junction had 7 bases not matched to a gene; V was cut back by 3 bases and J by 4 bases. The CDR3 has 15 residues. The V gene's germline CDR1 is SGHTA and CDR2 FQGNSA. CDR3 sequence reads: CASSLLAARPDTQYF. The DNA for the CDR3 is TGTGCCAGCAGCTTGCTAGCGGCTCGCCCAGATACGCAGTATTTT.

The chain joins TRBV10-3 to TRBJ2-5, with D possibly TRBD2 on 5 matching bases. The tail of the sequence fits TRBJ2-1 better, so the J call may be wrong. Looked up from germline, CDR1 is ENHRY and CDR2 is SYGVKD. This CDR3 region has 14 residues. CDR3 nucleotide sequence: TGTGCCATCAGTGAGGGGCGGGTGTACAATGAGCAGTTCTTC. It codes for CAISEGRVYNEQFF.

This CDR3 is CSVQGPGNSGANVLTF. DNA for the CDR3: TGCAGCGTTCAAGGTCCCGGTAACTCAGGGGCCAACGTCCTGACTTTC. J is TRBJ2-6 and V is TRBV29-1; D gene unclear. Germline CDR1 is SQVTM and CDR2 is ANQGSEA. V was pared by 5 bases and J by 4 bases, with 18 bases between. The CDR3 spans 16 residues.

In this sample, this clonotype turned up a few times. The chain joins TRBV4-2 to TRBJ2-3, with 7 positions matching TRBD2. CDR1 is LGHNA, CDR2 YNFKEQ, per germline. The CDR3 has 17 amino acids. The V segment lost 1 base and the J segment 0 bases; nucleotides outside the gene matches: 7. The CDR3 is CASSQAPSGYSTDTQYF. CDR3 DNA sequence: TGTGCCAGCAGCCAAGCCCCTAGCGGATATAGCACAGATACGCAGTATTTT.